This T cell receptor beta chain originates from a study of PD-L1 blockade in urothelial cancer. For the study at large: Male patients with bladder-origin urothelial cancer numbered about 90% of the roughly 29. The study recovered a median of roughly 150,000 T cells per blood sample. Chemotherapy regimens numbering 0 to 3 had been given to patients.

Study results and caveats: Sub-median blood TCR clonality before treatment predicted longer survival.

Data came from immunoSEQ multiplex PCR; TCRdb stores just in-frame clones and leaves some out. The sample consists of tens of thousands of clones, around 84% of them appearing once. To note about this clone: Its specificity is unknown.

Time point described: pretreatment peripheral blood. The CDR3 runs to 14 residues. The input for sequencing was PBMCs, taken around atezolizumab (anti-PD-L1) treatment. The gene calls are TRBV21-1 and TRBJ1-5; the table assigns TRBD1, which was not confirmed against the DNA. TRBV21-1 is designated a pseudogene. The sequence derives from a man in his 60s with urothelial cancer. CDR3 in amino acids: CASSIDRVTQPQHF. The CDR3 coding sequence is TGTGCCAGCAGCATCGACAGGGTGACCCAACCCCAGCATTTT.